This T cell receptor (beta chain) was profiled in a study of cytomegalovirus exposure and HLA in healthy donors. Concerning this clone: The antigen is not known.

Findings of the study overall: Later on, an analysis showed TCR association rates differing by HLA locus, with DRB1 the most and HLA-C the fewest. Earlier analysis looked at TCR beta V segments, and most were productive about 87% or about 30% of the time.

The V and J ends lost 1 base and 1 base, in that order; junction bases with no gene match: 3. The CDR3 sequence is 15 residues long. From germline, CDR1 is SEHNR and CDR2 FQNEAQ (reference sequence). PCR primers comprised 60 Vbeta and 13 Jbeta primers. The data were produced by immunoSEQ multiplex PCR, yet TCRdb's version contains in-frame clones alone and is incomplete. The sample carries 100,000 to 150,000 clones, around 70% recorded once. This sequence was found in a man aged 40-49 years in good health and CMV-seropositive. The chain employs TRBV7-9 and TRBJ1-1; 7 bases are a match to TRBD1. The source material was PBMCs. CDR3 nucleotides: TGTGCCAGCAGCTTAGGAGGGGGCGCGAACACTGAAGCTTTCTTT. Translating it yields CASSLGGGANTEAFF. Full variable domain (remainder filled in from reference TRBV7-9 and TRBJ1-1): DTGVSQNPRHKITKRGQNVTFRCDPISEHNRLYWYRQTLGQGPEFLTYFQNEAQLEKSRLLSDRFSAERPKGSFSTLEIQRTEQGDSAMYLCASSLGGGANTEAFFGQGTRLTVV.